This is a list of T cell receptor beta chains from one sample in a study of T-cell reconstitution after alpha-beta-depleted transplantation in children. TCRdb reprocessed the PCR reads with MiXCR, giving one entry per CDR3 protein. The sample carries around 230,000 distinct CDR3 sequences, around a sixth recorded once. The sequencing used PBMCs, mostly from graft donor cells, collected 360 days after TCRalphabeta/CD19-depleted stem cell transplant. These receptor sequences come from a male patient under 10 years old who had a stem cell transplant for acute lymphoblastic leukemia, so the T cells may come from the graft donor. CDR3s include the opening cysteine and the closing phenylalanine or tryptophan. The D gene is left open where the match is weak. Rows may omit the clone size; those that give it use once, few, many or a size class.

>TRBJ2-1|TRBD1|.|TRBV12-5
TGTGCTAGTGGTTTGATTTCCAGGACAGGGTCCCACAATGAGCAGTTCTTC
CASGLISRTGSHNEQFF
>TRBJ1-1|.|few|TRBV4-3
TGCGCCAGCAGCCAAGGGGGGTTCACTGAAGCTTTCTTT
CASSQGGFTEAFF
>TRBJ2-2|.|.|TRBV10-2
TGCGCCAGCAGAGCCGACTGGGGCGGTGGCGGGGAGCTGTTTTTT
CASRADWGGGGELFF
>TRBJ1-1|.|many|TRBV5-1
TGCGCCAGCAGCACCGGACAGAACACTGAAGCTTTCTTT
CASSTGQNTEAFF
>TRBJ2-3|TRBD2|.|TRBV7-6
TGTGCCAGCACCATTATGGGAGGGCATGCGTCAGATACGCAGTATTTT
CASTIMGGHASDTQYF
>TRBJ2-1|TRBD2|.|TRBV2
TGTGCCAGCAGTCTGACTAGCGGATTCTACAATGAGCAGTTCTTC
CASSLTSGFYNEQFF
>TRBJ1-1|.|few|TRBV12-3/TRBV12-4
TGTGCCAGCAGGGCCTGGGGGGGGGACACTGAAGCTTTCTTT
CASRAWGGDTEAFF
>TRBJ2-1|.|few|TRBV15
TGTGCCACCAGCAGAGCCCCTCTCAGCGGAACCTCCTACAATGAGCAGTTCTTC
CATSRAPLSGTSYNEQFF
>TRBJ2-5|.|.|TRBV5-1
TGCGCCAGCAGCGGTGGACGAGGACAAGAGACCCAGTACTTC
CASSGGRGQETQYF
>TRBJ2-1|.|.|TRBV29-1
TGCAGCGTTGACTTTGGGGGGCTCGATGAGCAGTTCTTC
CSVDFGGLDEQFF
>TRBJ2-3|TRBD2|.|TRBV7-9
TGTGCCAGCAGCCTCGGACTAGCGGCAGATACGCAGTATTTT
CASSLGLAADTQYF
>TRBJ2-1|TRBD2|.|TRBV5-1
TGCGCCAGCAGCCCCCGGACTAGCGGGGGGGTCGACAATGAGCAGTTCTTC
CASSPRTSGGVDNEQFF
>TRBJ2-5|.|.|TRBV20-1
TGCAGTGCTAGAGACTCCCAAGAGACCCAGTACTTC
CSARDSQETQYF
>TRBJ2-1|TRBD2|.|TRBV18
TGTGCCAGCTCGCGGGGGACGGAGGGACTATACAATGAGCAGTTCTTC
CASSRGTEGLYNEQFF
>TRBJ1-1|.|few|TRBV29-1
TGCAGCGTTGCGGGGTTGAACACTGAAGCTTTCTTT
CSVAGLNTEAFF
>TRBJ1-2|TRBD1|few|TRBV3-1
TGTGCCAGCAGCCCGGGACAGTCTAACTATGGCTACACCTTC
CASSPGQSNYGYTF
>TRBJ2-1|.|.|TRBV12-3/TRBV12-4
TGTGCCAGCAGCTACCTGAGCAGCAACAATGAGCAGTTCTTC
CASSYLSSNNEQFF
>TRBJ1-1|.|.|TRBV6-2/TRBV6-3
TGTGCCAGCAGCCTTCAACAGGGTTTGAACACTGAAGCTTTCTTT
CASSLQQGLNTEAFF
>TRBJ2-5|TRBD2|few|TRBV6-5
TGTGCCAGCAGTTACGGTGTACGCGGGGGGGCTCAAGAGACCCAGTACTTC
CASSYGVRGGAQETQYF
>TRBJ2-3|TRBD2|few|TRBV4-2
TGTGCCAGCAGCCAAAGGAAAGCGGGAGTCACAGATACGCAGTATTTT
CASSQRKAGVTDTQYF
>TRBJ1-5|.|few|TRBV12-3/TRBV12-4
TGTGCCAGCAGTTTAGCGCTCCGGGAGACTCAGCCCCAGCATTTT
CASSLALRETQPQHF
>TRBJ2-3|.|few|TRBV11-1
TGTGCCAGCAGCTCTCCCCCGGGACTCCCAATAAGGTCAGATACGCAGTATTTT
CASSSPPGLPIRSDTQYF
>TRBJ1-5|.|.|TRBV12-3/TRBV12-4
TGTGCCAGCAGCCACAGAGAATTCGATCAGCCCCAGCATTTT
CASSHREFDQPQHF
>TRBJ1-6|.|.|TRBV20-1
TGCAGTAGCCTCGCGGTTCCTAATTCACCCCTCCACTTT
CSSLAVPNSPLHF
>TRBJ1-1|.|few|TRBV4-1
TGCGCCAGCAGCCAACAGACAGGTCTGGGCACTGAAGCTTTCTTT
CASSQQTGLGTEAFF
>TRBJ2-1|.|.|TRBV12-3/TRBV12-4
TGTGCCAGCACCGAAATTTACAATGAGCAGTTCTTC
CASTEIYNEQFF
>TRBJ1-4|.|few|TRBV18
TGTGCCAGCTCACCAGCAAGTACGACAGAAAAACTGTTTTTT
CASSPASTTEKLFF
>TRBJ2-5|.|.|TRBV18
TGTGCCAGCTCACCACTTTCCGGGGATGGGGAGACCCAGTACTTC
CASSPLSGDGETQYF
>TRBJ1-1|.|few|TRBV12-3/TRBV12-4
TGTGCCAGCAGTTATCGCGCAGGGGACACTGAAGCTTTCTTT
CASSYRAGDTEAFF
>TRBJ2-2|.|.|TRBV28
TGTGCCAGCAGTTCTACACCGAACACCGGGGAGCTGTTTTTT
CASSSTPNTGELFF
>TRBJ2-7|.|once|TRBV15
TGTGCCACCAGCAGAGTGGACCCTCCCAACGAGCAGTACTTC
CATSRVDPPNEQYF
>TRBJ2-1|.|few|TRBV7-9
TGTGCCAGCAGCTCCCCCAGGTCAGGGGGGGGGAGCTCCTACAATGAGCAGTTCTTC
CASSSPRSGGGSSYNEQFF
>TRBJ1-2|.|.|TRBV20-1
TGCAGTGCTAACGACGCGGTTCGTGGCTATGGCTACACCTTC
CSANDAVRGYGYTF
>TRBJ2-7|TRBD2|.|TRBV4-1
TGCGCCAGCAGCCAAGATAGCGGGGGCCTGGGGGAGCAGTACTTC
CASSQDSGGLGEQYF
>TRBJ2-2|.|few|TRBV12-3/TRBV12-4
TGTGCCAGCAGGCGTCCGTGGTCCGGGGAGCTGTTTTTT
CASRRPWSGELFF
>TRBJ2-7|.|.|TRBV9
TGTGCCAGCAGCGTAGAATGGGGCGCCTACGAGCAGTACTTC
CASSVEWGAYEQYF
>TRBJ2-7|TRBD1|few|TRBV11-2
TGTGCCAGCAGCTTAGGGTCCGGGACAGGGACGCCCTACGAGCAGTACTTC
CASSLGSGTGTPYEQYF
>TRBJ2-7|.|many|TRBV7-9
TGTGCCAGCAGCTTAAGGGGAACCTACGAGCAGTACTTC
CASSLRGTYEQYF
>TRBJ2-1|TRBD1|.|TRBV4-1
TGCGCCAGCAGCCACCGTGACAGGGGGCTAATCTGGGAGCAGTTCTTC
CASSHRDRGLIWEQFF
>TRBJ1-1|TRBD1|few|TRBV9
TGTGCCAGCAGCCCGAGGGACAGTTACACTGAAGCTTTCTTT
CASSPRDSYTEAFF
>TRBJ2-5|TRBD1|many|TRBV7-2
TGTGCCAGTTCCCCGGGACAGGGTTCGGAGACCCAGTACTTC
CASSPGQGSETQYF
>TRBJ2-3|TRBD2|few|TRBV9
TGTGCCAGCAGCGTGTCACTAGCGGGGAGCACAGATACGCAGTATTTT
CASSVSLAGSTDTQYF
>TRBJ2-7|TRBD2|few|TRBV20-1
TGCAGTGCTAGGGAAAGCGGGGGGCCCTACGAGCAGTACTTC
CSARESGGPYEQYF
>TRBJ2-2|.|.|TRBV7-8
TGTGCCAGCAGCTTAGCTCTTATTGGGGAGACGAACACCGGGGAGCTGTTTTTT
CASSLALIGETNTGELFF
>TRBJ2-7|TRBD2|.|TRBV7-9
TGTGCCAGCAGCTCCCTGATCGAGGCGGGGGCCTACGAGCAGTACTTC
CASSSLIEAGAYEQYF
>TRBJ2-5|TRBD2|.|TRBV20-1
TGCAGTGCACTAGCGGGAGGGCGGGAAGAGACCCAGTACTTC
CSALAGGREETQYF
>TRBJ2-5|TRBD2|.|TRBV7-8
TGTGCCAGCAGCTCTTTGGGACTAGGAACGAAAGAGACCCAGTACTTC
CASSSLGLGTKETQYF
>TRBJ2-3|.|many|TRBV29-1
TGCAGCGTTGAAGCTTGGCCAGGGGACACAGATACGCAGTATTTT
CSVEAWPGDTDTQYF
>TRBJ1-5|.|few|TRBV15
TGTGCCACCAGCAACTGGGAGACCCTCCCAAAGTGGCCCCAGCATTTT
CATSNWETLPKWPQHF
>TRBJ2-7|.|few|TRBV12-3/TRBV12-4
TGTGCCAGCAGCGCTGGACTACCTTACGAGCAGTACTTC
CASSAGLPYEQYF
>TRBJ2-5|.|.|TRBV28
TGTGCCACTTTGTTTCAGGGAGCAGAGACCCAGTACTTC
CATLFQGAETQYF
>TRBJ2-7|.|.|TRBV12-2
TGTGCAAGTCGCTCAGCTAGATGGGGTCTACAGGGCTACGAGCAGTACTTC
CASRSARWGLQGYEQYF
>TRBJ2-7|.|few|TRBV10-3
TGTGCCATCAGCAGGGACCACGAGCAGTACTTC
CAISRDHEQYF
>TRBJ1-4|.|few|TRBV6-5
TGTGCCAGCAGTTACGAGGGCAGCATTGGGGAAAAACTGTTTTTT
CASSYEGSIGEKLFF
>TRBJ2-3|.|few|TRBV4-2
TGTGCCAGCAGCCATCCGCCAGGGCTTAGCACAGATACGCAGTATTTT
CASSHPPGLSTDTQYF
>TRBJ2-3|.|many|TRBV12-3/TRBV12-4
TGTGCCAGCAGCTTCATTAGGGGGGAGGATACGCAGTATTTT
CASSFIRGEDTQYF
>TRBJ2-5|.|.|TRBV7-9
TGTGCCAGCAGCTTCCCCTTGGGCGGCGGGGAAGAGACCCAGTACTTC
CASSFPLGGGEETQYF
>TRBJ2-2|.|few|TRBV7-9
TGTGCCAGCAGCCACAGCGAGGAGACCACCGGGGAGCTGTTTTTT
CASSHSEETTGELFF
>TRBJ2-3|.|many|TRBV20-1
TGCAGTGCACCCGTCACAGATACGCAGTATTTT
CSAPVTDTQYF